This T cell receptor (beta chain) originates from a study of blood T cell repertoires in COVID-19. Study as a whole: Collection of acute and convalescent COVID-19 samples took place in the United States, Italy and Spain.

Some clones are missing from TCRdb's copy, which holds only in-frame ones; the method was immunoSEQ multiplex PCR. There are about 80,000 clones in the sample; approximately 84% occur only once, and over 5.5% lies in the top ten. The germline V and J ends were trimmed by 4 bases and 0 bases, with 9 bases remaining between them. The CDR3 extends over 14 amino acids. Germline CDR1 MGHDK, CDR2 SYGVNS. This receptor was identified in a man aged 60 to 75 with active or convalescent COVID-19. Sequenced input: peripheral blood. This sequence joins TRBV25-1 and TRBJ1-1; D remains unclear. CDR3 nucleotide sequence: TGTGCCAGCAGTGTAGCCGCGATGAACACTGAAGCTTTCTTT. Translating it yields CASSVAAMNTEAFF.